This T cell receptor (beta chain) emerged from a study of radiotherapy plus CTLA-4 blockade in lung cancer. Study-level information: Disease control was achieved by about 29% of patients, and objective responses by 18%. Study-level points and caveats: Reports state that early shifts in blood T cell clones, with interferon-beta, best predicted response. Radiotherapy was combined with ipilimumab, and tumor-derived TCR clones then expanded in blood.

The repertoire was sequenced with immunoSEQ multiplex PCR; TCRdb's copy has only in-frame clones and lacks some. Counted here are roughly 93,000 clones, around 86% occurring once; the ten biggest clones make up about 3.5%. Ipilimumab-mediated CTLA-4 blockade plus focal radiation was given to patients having chemo-refractory metastatic non-small-cell lung cancer. Worth noting for this clone: Its matching antigen is unknown.

The junction had 11 bases not matched to a gene; V was cut back by 6 bases and J by 5 bases. The CDR3 totals 17 residues. Germline V gene sequence: CDR1 SEHNR, CDR2 FQNEAQ (reference sequence). The TCR originated in a human donor with non-small cell lung cancer who had a partial response to radiotherapy plus ipilimumab. This sequence joins TRBV7-9 and TRBJ2-5; TRBD2 matches 14 bases. Sequenced here: peripheral blood, sampled from a patient treated with radiotherapy plus ipilimumab. The CDR3 sequence: CASSVPGLAGDRETQYF. The CDR3 DNA is TGTGCCAGCAGTGTCCCGGGACTAGCGGGAGACCGGGAGACCCAGTACTTC.